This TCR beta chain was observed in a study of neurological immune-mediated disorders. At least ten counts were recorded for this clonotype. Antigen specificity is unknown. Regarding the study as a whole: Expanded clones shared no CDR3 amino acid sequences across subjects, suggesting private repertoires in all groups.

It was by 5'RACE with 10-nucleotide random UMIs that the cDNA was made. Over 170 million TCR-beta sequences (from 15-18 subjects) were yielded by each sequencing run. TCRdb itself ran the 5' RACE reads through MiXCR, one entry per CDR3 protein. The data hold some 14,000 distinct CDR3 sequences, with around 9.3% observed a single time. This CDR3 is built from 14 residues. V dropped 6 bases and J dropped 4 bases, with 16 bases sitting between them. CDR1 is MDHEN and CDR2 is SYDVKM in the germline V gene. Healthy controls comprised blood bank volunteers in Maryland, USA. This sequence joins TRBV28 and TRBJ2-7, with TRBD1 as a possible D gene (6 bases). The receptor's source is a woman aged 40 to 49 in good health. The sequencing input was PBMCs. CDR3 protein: CASRSGQGIYEQYF. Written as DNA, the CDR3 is TGTGCCAGCAGGTCGGGGCAGGGGATTTACGAGCAGTACTTC. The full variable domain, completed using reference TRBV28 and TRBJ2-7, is DVKVTQSSRYLVKRTGEKVFLECVQDMDHENMFWYRQDPGLGLRLIYFSYDVKMKEKGDIPEGYSVSREKKERFSLILESASTNQTSMYLCASRSGQGIYEQYFGPGTRLTVT.